The following is a T cell receptor beta chain sequence with its context. The sample originates from a study of OX40 agonist ivuxolimab in advanced cancers. Here immunoSEQ multiplex PCR was the method, and the copy in TCRdb shows in-frame clones only, minus some. The sample shows around 80,000 clones, 89% of them seen only once. The CDR3 is 19 amino acids. Sequencing used CD4+ or CD8+ T cells sorted from blood, obtained in a trial of the OX40 agonist ivuxolimab. The chain uses TRBV21-1 and TRBJ1-2; TRBD1, the table's D call, lacks a check against the DNA. TRBV21-1 is shown as a pseudogene. The source of this sequence is an adult with an advanced solid tumor such as melanoma, head and neck, liver or kidney cancer. CDR3 nucleotides: TGTGCCAGCAGCAAAGGGACAGACAATCCACACCAATCCACTTATGGCTACACCTTC. It codes for CASSKGTDNPHQSTYGYTF.